The rows below give T cell receptor beta chains drawn from one sample of a study of T-cell memory formation after mild COVID-19. TCRdb reprocessed the 5' RACE reads via MiXCR and lists one record per CDR3 protein. The table has about 270,000 distinct CDR3 sequences, over 15% seen once. The sequenced sample consisted of PBMCs or a T cell subset sorted from them (not recorded which). These receptors were collected from an adult woman who had mild COVID-19 (a few samples of this study predate the infection). Cell type and time point are not known. The CDR3 runs from the conserved cysteine through the conserved F or W. D genes are given only for firm matches. Clone size is shown for a subset of rows, as once, few, many or a class of expanded clone.

J gene	clone size	V gene	D gene	CDR3 DNA	CDR3 protein
TRBJ2-3	few	TRBV6-6	.	TGTGCCAGCAGTTACTCACGTGGGGAAAGCACAGATACGCAGTATTTT	CASSYSRGESTDTQYF
TRBJ2-7	many	TRBV29-1	.	TGCAGCGTTAATGACGGGGTGTACGAGCAGTACTTC	CSVNDGVYEQYF
TRBJ2-5	.	TRBV6-2/TRBV6-3	.	TGTGCCAGCAGTTACGGCAGCAGTCAAGAGACCCAGTACTTC	CASSYGSSQETQYF
TRBJ2-7	many	TRBV6-5	.	TGTGCCAGCAGTTACGGGCAGGCGGACGAGCAGTACTTC	CASSYGQADEQYF
TRBJ2-7	.	TRBV11-1	TRBD1	TGTGCCAGCTCCCACAGGGGGCCCTACGAGCAGTACTTC	CASSHRGPYEQYF
TRBJ1-2	many	TRBV29-1	.	TGCAGCGTTGAGAAGAACTATGGCTACACCTTC	CSVEKNYGYTF
TRBJ2-7	many	TRBV12-3/TRBV12-4	TRBD2	TGTGCCAGCAGTCTCCGGACTAGCGGGAGTGCTTACGAGCAGTACTTC	CASSLRTSGSAYEQYF
TRBJ2-7	.	TRBV15	.	TGTGCCACCTCCCCGGGGGGGACAGGGCCCTACGAGCAGTACTTC	CATSPGGTGPYEQYF
TRBJ2-1	.	TRBV12-3/TRBV12-4	.	TGTGCCAGCACCCTGTCTGGGGCCGGTAATGAGCAGTTCTTC	CASTLSGAGNEQFF
TRBJ1-1	.	TRBV18	.	TGTGCCAGCTCACCAGAGGGAGGTGGGTACACTGAAGCTTTCTTT	CASSPEGGGYTEAFF
TRBJ2-7	.	TRBV7-2	TRBD2	TGTGCCAGCAGCTTAGGGACTAGGGGAGTCTACGAGCAGTACTTC	CASSLGTRGVYEQYF
TRBJ2-7	.	TRBV6-1	.	TGTGCCAGCAGTGAACCGGGACGAAACTACGAGCAGTACTTC	CASSEPGRNYEQYF
TRBJ2-5	.	TRBV12-3/TRBV12-4	TRBD2	TGTGCCAGCAGTTTAGTCGCGGGGGGCCCTGAGACCCAGTACTTC	CASSLVAGGPETQYF
TRBJ1-2	.	TRBV5-5	.	TGTGCCAGCAGCTTATCTCCTGTTCAGGGCTACACCTTC	CASSLSPVQGYTF
TRBJ2-7	few	TRBV3-1	.	TGTGCCAGCAGCCAAGGGCCCGGGCCAGGCTACGAGCAGTACTTC	CASSQGPGPGYEQYF
TRBJ2-1	.	TRBV14	.	TGTGCCAGCAGCCAAGATGGCAGTAGCTCCTACAATGAGCAGTTCTTC	CASSQDGSSSYNEQFF
TRBJ2-7	.	TRBV5-1	.	TGCGCCAGCAGTTCCGACAAAACCTACGAGCAGTACTTC	CASSSDKTYEQYF
TRBJ2-3	few	TRBV6-2/TRBV6-3	.	TGTGCCAGCAGTTACGGGCTAGCTCGGAGCACAGATACGCAGTATTTT	CASSYGLARSTDTQYF
TRBJ1-4	few	TRBV5-1	.	TGCGCCAGCAGCTGGACAGCTTCTAATGAAAAACTGTTTTTT	CASSWTASNEKLFF
TRBJ1-2	few	TRBV6-5	TRBD1	TGTGCCAGCAGTACCGGGACAGGGCGGTATGGCTACACCTTC	CASSTGTGRYGYTF
TRBJ2-1	few	TRBV5-1	.	TGCGCCAGCAGCTCGGCCGGGGGGCCCTCCTACAATGAGCAGTTCTTC	CASSSAGGPSYNEQFF
TRBJ2-7	.	TRBV5-1	TRBD1	TGCGCCAGCAGGACAGGGGTTGACTACGAGCAGTACTTC	CASRTGVDYEQYF
TRBJ2-5	few	TRBV14	TRBD2	TGTGCCAGCAGCCAAGGGAGGACTAGCGGGTCTCGGGAGACCCAGTACTTC	CASSQGRTSGSRETQYF
TRBJ2-5	.	TRBV6-5	.	TGTGCCCCAGCCTTGGGGGAGACCCAGTACTTC	CAPALGETQYF
TRBJ2-3	.	TRBV7-3	TRBD2	TGTGCCAGCAGCTTTCTTCCCAGCGGGAGCTCTCTGGGCACAGATACGCAGTATTTT	CASSFLPSGSSLGTDTQYF
TRBJ2-7	many	TRBV4-1	TRBD1	TGCGCCAGCAGCCAAGGTTTCGGTCGGACAGGGAGCTCCTACGAGCAGTACTTC	CASSQGFGRTGSSYEQYF
TRBJ1-2	.	TRBV11-2	TRBD1	TGTGCCAGCAGCTTAGATCAGGGGGCTAACTATGGCTACACCTTC	CASSLDQGANYGYTF
TRBJ2-7	.	TRBV12-3/TRBV12-4	.	TGTGCCAGCAGTTTGATGGGGGCGCCTTACGAGCAGTACTTC	CASSLMGAPYEQYF